The rows below give T cell receptor beta chains drawn from one sample of a study of T-cell reconstitution after alpha-beta-depleted transplantation in children. MiXCR, run by TCRdb on the PCR reads, gives a single entry per CDR3 protein. Seen here are approximately 650,000 distinct CDR3 sequences, roughly 14% observed once, and the top ten hold 0.79%. Sequencing was performed on PBMCs, taken before TCRalphabeta/CD19-depleted stem cell transplant. The receptors come from a girl under 10 years old with congenital amegakaryocytic thrombocytopenia, due to receive a stem cell transplant. CDR3s include the opening cysteine and the closing phenylalanine or tryptophan. Not all rows give a size; the values are once, few, many and, for expanded clones, a class.

V	size	J	CDR3
TRBV2	few	TRBJ2-3	CASRSLGNTQYF
TRBV28	many	TRBJ2-7	CASITGLAGSEQYF
TRBV15	NA	TRBJ1-2	CATTIPGGQGAQGYTF
TRBV27	many	TRBJ1-1	CASSTQYRTNTEAFF
TRBV28	few	TRBJ1-2	CASSLTPGQGGYTF
TRBV20-1	many	TRBJ2-3	CSARGQANTDTQYF
TRBV12-3/TRBV12-4	few	TRBJ2-5	CASSLISGSTETQYF
TRBV10-3	few	TRBJ2-7	CAISESKGYEQYF
TRBV12-3/TRBV12-4	NA	TRBJ1-2	CASSRGGGYTF
TRBV29-1	NA	TRBJ2-2	CSVFGQLGELFF
TRBV20-1	few	TRBJ2-1	CCANDWISSYNEQFF
TRBV12-3/TRBV12-4	many	TRBJ2-1	CASTPGSYEQFF
TRBV2	NA	TRBJ2-1	CASVGGSGTSGNEQFF
TRBV5-1	many	TRBJ1-1	CASSLVYSTDTEAFF
TRBV20-1	many	TRBJ2-2	CSAPAAYTGELFF
TRBV19	few	TRBJ2-7	CASSTTSVDEQYF
TRBV7-3	NA	TRBJ2-1	CASSLSGGPEQFF
TRBV29-1	few	TRBJ2-2	CSVALDPNTGELFF
TRBV20-1	many	TRBJ1-5	CSAQTGENQPQHF
TRBV27	many	TRBJ1-1	CASTQGPLNTEAFF
TRBV5-1	few	TRBJ2-4	CASSHGGGNIQYF
TRBV7-7	many	TRBJ2-2	CASSPGTQNTGELFF
TRBV10-3	few	TRBJ2-3	CAISEPTRQGDTQYF
TRBV7-8	many	TRBJ2-7	CASSLLLAARLREQYF
TRBV5-1	NA	TRBJ1-1	CASSLAAVMNTEAFF
TRBV5-1	NA	TRBJ2-7	CASSLDTVEQYF
TRBV29-1	many	TRBJ2-1	CSVGGLAGGYEQFF
TRBV20-1	NA	TRBJ1-2	CSARRGTYGDTF
TRBV29-1	many	TRBJ2-1	CSVEELSDTSNEQFF
TRBV12-3/TRBV12-4	many	TRBJ2-7	CASSFEGLAVEQYF
TRBV20-1	many	TRBJ2-1	CSASERLADEQFF
TRBV28	few	TRBJ1-2	CASTPAWRDPRGEGYTF
TRBV7-9	NA	TRBJ2-1	CASRTTSGRYLDEQFF
TRBV20-1	many	TRBJ2-7	CSASLTNAAEQYF
TRBV7-2	few	TRBJ1-2	CASSRYINYGYTF
TRBV3-1	NA	TRBJ2-5	CASSQVETGQETQYF
TRBV20-1	many	TRBJ1-5	CSASPDPTGIQPQHF
TRBV7-8	many	TRBJ2-3	CASSFDTDTQYF
TRBV12-3/TRBV12-4	many	TRBJ2-1	CASSPGGLAQTFF
TRBV7-9	NA	TRBJ2-1	CASCPERGAYNEQFF
TRBV20-1	many	TRBJ1-6	CSARSPQGYNSPLHF
TRBV7-6	NA	TRBJ2-5	CASSTISGTKGTQYF
TRBV12-3/TRBV12-4	many	TRBJ2-1	CASSPGAGGYNEQFF
TRBV20-1	NA	TRBJ1-5	CSVGPVFHQPQHF
TRBV20-1	NA	TRBJ2-7	CSARDGDGRASYEQYF
TRBV12-3/TRBV12-4	many	TRBJ2-7	CASSLYSAGGKPYEQYF
TRBV4-1	many	TRBJ1-1	CASSGAASMNTEAFF
TRBV5-1	NA	TRBJ2-3	CASGPLADTQYF
TRBV20-1	many	TRBJ1-6	CSARDIVGSYNSPLHF